Presented here are 13 T cell receptor beta chains from one specimen sequenced in a study of shared clonotypes between healthy human individuals. The repertoire was sequenced with immunoSEQ multiplex PCR; TCRdb's copy has only in-frame clones and lacks some. Of approximately 530,000 clones in the sample, approximately 95% were seen once. The specimen sequenced was naive CD4+ T cells sorted from blood. The subset here: CD45RA+ positively selected. The receptors stem from a woman in her twenties or thirties in good health.

V gene TRBV5-1 combines with J gene TRBJ1-2; D is undetermined. Between the trimmed V and J ends, which lost 3 bases and 7 bases, there was a span of 10 bases. The V gene's germline CDR1 is SGHRS and CDR2 YFSETQ. CDR3 length: 12 residues. CDR3 in DNA: TGCGCCAGCAGCTCCCTGGAGTCTGGCTACACCTTC. Translated, it gives CASSSLESGYTF.

The rearrangement links TRBV15 to TRBJ2-3; weak D call: TRBD1 (6 bases). Germline V gene lookup returns CDR1 LNHNV and CDR2 YYDKDF (reference sequence). V lost 4 bases and J 2 bases, leaving 7 bases between the germline ends. This CDR3 is built from 13 residues. CDR3 sequence: CATSNRATDTQYF. The CDR3 nucleotides are TGTGCCACCAGCAACAGGGCCACAGATACGCAGTATTTT.

The chain is built from TRBV28 and TRBJ2-1, with 8 bases lining up with TRBD2. This CDR3 region has 15 residues. Germline CDR1 and CDR2: MDHEN and SYDVKM. J gave up 3 bases and V 3 bases, and 4 bases lay outside the gene matches. Here the CDR3 DNA reads TGTGCCAGCAGTTTGGGACTAGTTCTCTACAATGAGCAGTTCTTC. Its protein product is CASSLGLVLYNEQFF.

The V gene is TRBV6-1, the J gene TRBJ2-7; D may be TRBD1 or TRBD2 (5 bases each). This CDR3 is 16 amino acids long. V was trimmed by 2 bases and J by 0 bases, leaving 14 bases between them. Per the germline V gene, CDR1 is MNHNS and CDR2 is SASEGT. The chain's CDR3 is CASSEMGRLISYEQYF. Here the CDR3 DNA reads TGTGCCAGCAGTGAAATGGGACGATTAATCTCCTACGAGCAGTACTTC.

Of note for this clone: The same CDR3 arises from other DNA sequences in this sample as well. In DNA form, the CDR3 reads TGTGCCAGCTCACCACCGGGGGACACTGAAGCTTTCTTT. This codes for CASSPPGDTEAFF. The chain couples TRBV18 to TRBJ1-1, with D tentatively TRBD1 (5 bases). V lost 0 bases and J lost 3, with 5 bases in between. The CDR3 has 13 amino acids. The germline V gene encodes CDR1 KGHSH and CDR2 LQKENI. Supplemented by reference TRBV18 and TRBJ1-1, the full variable domain reads NAGVMQNPRHLVRRRGQEARLRCSPMKGHSHVYWYRQLPEEGLKFMVYLQKENIIDESGMPKERFSAEFPKEGPSILRIQQVVRGDSAAYFCASSPPGDTEAFFGQGTRLTVV.

The V and J genes are TRBV27 and TRBJ1-5; 9 nucleotides agree with TRBD1. There are 19 residues in the CDR3. Germline V gene data show CDR1 as MNHEY and CDR2 as SMNVEV (reference sequence). J lost 3 bases, V lost 0 bases, and 12 bases had no gene match. This CDR3 is CASSLSAYPGQGINQPQHF. CDR3 coding DNA: TGTGCCAGCAGTTTATCGGCTTATCCGGGACAGGGCATCAATCAGCCCCAGCATTTT.

This clone turned up a few times. At the DNA level, this CDR3 is encoded by other sequences in the same sample as well. The chain employs TRBV18 and TRBJ1-5; 9 bases are a match to TRBD1. V gave up 0 bases and J gave up 7 bases; unmatched junction bases: 4. Looked up from germline, CDR1 is KGHSH and CDR2 is LQKENI. CDR3 length: 15 residues. CDR3 region: CASSPPGQGNQPQHF. As DNA, the CDR3 is TGTGCCAGCTCACCACCGGGACAGGGTAACCAGCCCCAGCATTTT.

V gene TRBV18 combines with J gene TRBJ2-1, with a weak D call TRBD2 (5 bases). Trimming pared 6 bases from V and 5 bases from J, leaving 11 bases between. This CDR3 contains 13 residues. Germline assignment: CDR1 KGHSH and CDR2 LQKENI. Here the CDR3 DNA reads TGTGCCAGCTCCACCGGGATCAACAATGAGCAGTTCTTC. This encodes CASSTGINNEQFF.

The chain links TRBV20-1 to TRBJ1-2, with a weak D call TRBD1 (5 bases). Per germline, CDR1 DFQATT and CDR2 SNEGSKA (reference sequence). CDR3 length: 11 amino acids. V was pared by 3 bases and J by 8 bases, with 10 bases between. CDR3 sequence (DNA): TGCAGTGCTAGTTTAGGGGCCGGCTACACCTTC. Amino acid sequence: CSASLGAGYTF.

The chain recombines TRBV7-9 with TRBJ1-1, with D unresolved. The CDR3 loop spans 17 amino acids. Germline V lookup: CDR1 SEHNR, CDR2 FQNEAQ (reference sequence). Trimming took 0 bases from V and 1 from J, leaving 15 bases between them. CDR3: CASSLARLGKGNTEAFF. The CDR3 nucleotides are TGTGCCAGCAGCTTAGCCCGATTAGGGAAGGGGAACACTGAAGCTTTCTTT.

V and J are TRBV4-2 and TRBJ1-1; a weak D match, TRBD1 (5 bases). Trimming left V 0 bases short and J 5 bases short, with 13 bases between. There are 15 residues in the CDR3. Germline CDR1 reads LGHNA; CDR2 reads YNFKEQ. The CDR3, as DNA: TGTGCCAGCAGCCAAGATTGGGGGTCTGAAACTGAAGCTTTCTTT. It codes for CASSQDWGSETEAFF.

This clone was detected only once. The V call is TRBV30, the J call TRBJ2-7, with 12 nucleotides matching TRBD2. CDR1 is GTSNPN and CDR2 is SVGIG in the germline V gene (reference sequence). CDR3 size: 14 residues. Trimming removed 4 bases from V and 4 bases from J; junction bases left unmatched: 5. CDR3 nucleotide sequence: TGTGCCTGGACCGGACTAGCGGGAACTTACGAGCAGTACTTC. Residues: CAWTGLAGTYEQYF.

This clone was picked up one time. The rearrangement uses TRBV19 and TRBJ1-6; TRBD1 matches 9 bases. After removal of 4 bases from V and 7 bases from J, the junction contained 8 bases not matched to a gene. The CDR3 is 16 amino acids. CDR1 and CDR2 (germline): LNHDA, SQIVND (reference sequence). The CDR3 region is CASSKEDRGRNSPLHF. The CDR3 DNA reads TGTGCCAGTAGTAAGGAGGACAGGGGAAGGAATTCACCCCTCCACTTT.